This T cell receptor (beta chain) was sequenced in a study of PD-1 blockade in classical Hodgkin lymphoma. Study outcomes and limitations: Newly diagnosed patients reportedly trailed healthy donors in baseline TCR diversity. Diversity similar to that of newly diagnosed patients was seen at baseline in complete responders.

The V gene's germline CDR1 is MNHEY and CDR2 SMNVEV (reference sequence). Trimming pared 3 bases from V and 2 bases from J, leaving 9 bases between. The CDR3 loop spans 14 amino acids. There was relapse after autologous stem cell transplantation in every patient, and there was variation in brentuximab vedotin exposure. Sequenced by immunoSEQ multiplex PCR; TCRdb stores in-frame clones only, minus some. Among some 100,000 clones listed, just under 95% were seen once. A remark on this clone: Its cognate antigen is unknown.

The specimen was peripheral blood mononuclear cells (PBMCs), collected at baseline. This chain connects TRBV27 to TRBJ2-3, with D possibly TRBD1 on 5 matching bases. This receptor was taken from a human donor with classical Hodgkin lymphoma. CDR3 sequence: CASSLARDTDTQYF. CDR3 bases: TGTGCCAGCAGTTTGGCCAGGGACACAGATACGCAGTATTTT.